Listed here are 14 T cell receptor beta chains from one sample, sequenced in a study of CD8+ T cells in alopecia areata. Investigators isolated RNA and reverse transcribed it into cDNA to act as the sequencing template. Data came from immunoSEQ multiplex PCR; TCRdb stores just in-frame clones and leaves some out. The table lists 140,000 to 150,000 clones, about 60% of them singletons. Sequenced here: CD4+ T cells sorted from blood, sampled at week 0. The receptors derive from a human donor with alopecia areata.

The chain uses TRBV15 and TRBJ1-1, with D possibly TRBD1 on 5 matching bases. V was clipped by 0 bases and J by 6 bases, with 8 bases between them. Per the germline V gene, CDR1 is LNHNV and CDR2 is YYDKDF (reference sequence). The CDR3 has 13 residues. In DNA form, the CDR3 reads TGTGCCACCAGCAGAGATAGGGGCTCTGAAGCTTTCTTT. Protein sequence: CATSRDRGSEAFF.

The chain employs TRBV6-6 and TRBJ1-2, with no clear D. CDR3 size: 11 residues. Germline loops: CDR1 MNHNY, CDR2 SVGAGI (reference sequence). Trimming removed 8 bases from V and 4 bases from J, with 8 bases in between. CDR3 in DNA: TGTGCCAGCCGGCAGCTCTATGGCTACACCTTC. Its translation: CASRQLYGYTF.

This clone was recorded only once. The chain joins TRBV11-1 to TRBJ2-3; 8 bases line up with TRBD1. The CDR3 length is 15 residues. Trimming at V came to 2 bases and at J to 3 bases, leaving 4 bases not matched to a gene. The germline CDR1 and CDR2 sequences are SGHAT and FQDESV (reference sequence). Here the CDR3 reads CASSLQGARTDTQYF. In DNA form, the CDR3 reads TGTGCCAGCAGCTTACAGGGGGCTCGGACAGATACGCAGTATTTT.

This clone is a singleton in its sample. This sequence joins TRBV6-5 and TRBJ2-7; D gene unclear. This CDR3 region has 11 residues. V was cut by 7 bases and J by 7 bases, with 11 bases left in between. Germline V gives CDR1 MNHEY, CDR2 SVGAGI. As DNA, the CDR3 is TGTGCCAGCACCCAAGGGATGGAGCAGTACTTC. This gives the protein CASTQGMEQYF.

A word on this clone: The sample carries other DNA sequences with the same CDR3. The rearrangement uses TRBV20-1 and TRBJ1-2; D is unresolved. CDR1 and CDR2 from the germline V gene are DFQATT and SNEGSKA (reference sequence). With 3 bases removed from V and 0 bases from J, the gap between germline ends came to 2 bases. The CDR3 spans 11 residues. CDR3 protein: CSARANYGYTF. The CDR3, as DNA: TGCAGTGCTAGGGCTAACTATGGCTACACCTTC.

The chain employs TRBV30 and TRBJ1-1, with 9 bases that match TRBD1. Losses at the gene ends were 2 bases for V and 7 bases for J; bases not matched to a gene: 11. This CDR3 has 15 residues. The germline V gene has CDR1 GTSNPN and CDR2 SVGIG (reference sequence). CDR3 residues: CAWSPGDRVWGEAFF. The CDR3 DNA reads as TGTGCCTGGAGTCCCGGGGACAGGGTTTGGGGTGAAGCTTTCTTT.

In this sample, this clone turned up a few times. The chain combines TRBV18 with TRBJ2-1; D could derive from TRBD1 or TRBD2 (5 bases each). The CDR3 spans 15 residues. CDR1 is KGHSH, CDR2 LQKENI, per germline. The V end lost 3 bases, the J end lost 7 bases, and 16 bases lay between the germline ends. CDR3 sequence reads: CASSPVGPASNEQFF. The CDR3 DNA is TGTGCCAGCTCACCGGTGGGACCAGCCTCAAATGAGCAGTTCTTC.

This clone has a handful of counts. The chain is built from TRBV30 and TRBJ1-5; D unclear. This CDR3 is built from 13 residues. Germline values: CDR1 GTSNPN, CDR2 SVGIG (reference sequence). Trimming stripped 3 bases from V and 7 bases from J, with 13 bases between. CDR3 loop: CAWSVGNGQPQHF. DNA of the CDR3: TGTGCCTGGAGCGTGGGGAACGGGCAGCCCCAGCATTTT. Complete variable domain (other parts from reference TRBV30 and TRBJ1-5): SQTIHQWPATLVQPVGSPLSLECTVEGTSNPNLYWYRQAAGRGLQLLFYSVGIGQISSEVPQNLSASRPQDRQFILSSKKLLLSDSGFYLCAWSVGNGQPQHFGDGTRLSIL.

The V and J genes are TRBV6-5 and TRBJ2-3; 7 bases are a match to TRBD2. Germline values: CDR1 MNHEY, CDR2 SVGAGI. V lost 2 bases, J lost 0 bases, and 2 bases stayed unmatched. This CDR3 comprises 15 residues. The CDR3 here is CASSYTGGSTDTQYF. The CDR3 region has the DNA TGTGCCAGCAGTTACACCGGGGGGAGCACAGATACGCAGTATTTT.

This chain joins TRBV29-1 and TRBJ2-1; D is uncertain. The germline CDR1 and CDR2 sequences are SQVTM and ANQGSEA. The CDR3 is made up of 14 amino acids. Trimming took 4 bases from V and 10 from J, leaving 20 bases between them. CDR3 in amino acids: CSVALRTPLWEQFF. The CDR3 region has the DNA TGCAGCGTTGCACTCAGGACCCCCTTGTGGGAGCAGTTCTTC.

V is TRBV9 and J is TRBJ2-3; tentatively, D is TRBD1 or TRBD2 (5 bases each). Germline V CDR1 and CDR2: SGDLS, YYNGEE. The CDR3 covers 17 residues. The V gene lost 1 base and the J gene lost 2 bases, with 17 bases spanning the gap. CDR3 sequence (DNA): TGTGCCAGCAGCGTAATTGGGACGGGGCTTACCACAGATACGCAGTATTTT. This codes for CASSVIGTGLTTDTQYF.

This chain links TRBV5-4 with TRBJ2-4, with D hard to call. V was cut by 4 bases and J by 0 bases, with 8 bases left in between. From germline, CDR1 is SGHNT and CDR2 YYREEE (reference sequence). The CDR3 contains 14 residues. CDR3 sequence reads: CASSQTGAKNIQYF. For the CDR3, the DNA is TGTGCCAGCAGCCAGACTGGAGCCAAAAACATTCAGTACTTC.

In its sample, this clone was seen a few times. The rearrangement joins TRBV12-5 to TRBJ2-2; no firm D call. The germline gives CDR1 LGHNT, CDR2 FRNRAP. This CDR3 contains 20 residues. Trimming pared 1 base from V and 6 bases from J, leaving 27 bases between. The CDR3 coding sequence is TGTGCTAGTGGTTTGGCCCGCTCCGGTAATATGAGGTTTCGGGCCGGGGAGCTGTTTTTT. It specifies CASGLARSGNMRFRAGELFF.

The chain employs TRBV15 and TRBJ2-7; maybe TRBD1 (6 bases). The V gene's germline CDR1 is LNHNV and CDR2 YYDKDF (reference sequence). The CDR3 extends over 15 amino acids. V lost 2 bases, J lost 4 bases, and 15 bases lay in between. The CDR3 here is CATSRNIGQTYEQYF. The CDR3 coding sequence is TGTGCCACCAGCAGAAATATCGGACAGACATACGAGCAGTACTTC.